What follows describes a single T cell receptor beta chain. Its specificity is not known. This entry is derived from a study of cytomegalovirus exposure and HLA in healthy donors. Points from the study as a whole: An Asian-associated ancestry cluster reportedly showed fewer N-insertions than the roughly 670-donor mean in a later analysis. Later work showed greater clonal expansion in HLA-associated TCR beta chains than in equally common others. The analysis excluded some indistinguishable V segments, including TRBV6-2 and TRBV6-3.

PCR primers comprised 60 Vbeta and 13 Jbeta primers. Using immunoSEQ multiplex PCR, the repertoire was profiled, and TCRdb retains in-frame clones only, with some absent. Among roughly 180,000 clones listed, 77% were seen once. Among the donors, all were healthy bone marrow donors. Germline V gives CDR1 SGHDT, CDR2 YYEEEE. Trimming pared 4 bases from V and 8 bases from J, leaving 24 bases between. The CDR3 length is 16 residues. The clonotype comes from a man between 18 and 29 years old in good health and CMV-seronegative. The chain has TRBV5-6 and TRBJ1-2; D is uncertain. The specimen sequenced was PBMCs. The CDR3 sequence: CASSPGRGSGFQGYTF. The CDR3 DNA reads TGTGCCAGCAGCCCCGGCCGGGGATCAGGCTTCCAAGGCTACACCTTC.